The present TCR beta chain was sequenced within a study of graft-versus-host responses after intestinal transplantation (dated by TCRdb to the early 2020s). Turning to the overall study: Recipients received multivisceral, liver-intestinal, or isolated intestinal transplants. Donor T cell macrochimerism was defined as a peak of at least 4% donor T cells among recipient peripheral blood mononuclear cells. Bulk TCR-beta CDR3 sequencing was used to track graft-versus-host and host-versus-graft alloreactive T cell clones in the graft, circulation and bone marrow after intestinal transplantation. Rather than going through the commercial service, samples from a few later patients were sequenced in-house on an Illumina MiSeq and processed with MiXCR. Every recipient was given anti-thymocyte globulin induction, then maintenance tacrolimus and steroids for 3 to 4 years. Alloreactive clones were identified by sequencing pre-transplant mixed lymphocyte reaction products and comparing these products with unstimulated pre-transplant donor and recipient T cells. The cohort enrolled around 25 intestinal transplant recipients including one retransplant, and a few patients lacking pretransplant specimens were excluded. Study-wide conclusions, independent of this receptor: Early after transplant, declines in HvG clones were associated with peak levels of circulating GvH clones. The conclusions were limited by the relatively low number and heterogeneity of the intestinal transplant patients. GvH clones turned up in recipient bone marrow, with some appearing earlier in ileal mucosa or blood, a pattern consistent with an intestinal mucosal origin. In patients with donor T cell macrochimerism, the allografts had high GvH to HvG T cell clonal ratios.

The germline V gene supplies CDR1 SNHLY and CDR2 FYNNEI. The CDR3 numbers 18 residues from cysteine through phenylalanine. Of all the DNA, just the CDR3 is kept, 54 bases in frame from base 1. The junction shows trimming of 1 base on V and 1 base on J, and the gene matches do not reach 9 bases of it. A word on this clone: No cognate antigen has been identified for it. No base quality values were provided; no much bigger clone lies one nucleotide off.

Library generation was performed with the immunoSEQ multiplex PCR assay. For most patients, genomic DNA was isolated using the Qiagen DNeasy Blood and Tissue Kit and was shipped frozen to Adaptive Biotechnologies for TCR sequencing. For most patients, high-throughput TCR-beta CDR3 sequencing of genomic DNA was performed by Adaptive Biotechnologies. On the study's bioinformatics: Adaptive's ImmunoSEQ software supplied the TCR sequencing data for 15 to 20 patients, while MiXCR and VDJtools were used to process a few other patients. To correct CD4 versus CD8 sorting errors, any sequence found in both subsets at a frequency ratio below 5:1 was removed. CDR3 nucleotide sequences shared by donor and recipient were removed because the origin of these sequences could not be assigned. To count as alloreactive, a clone needed at least 2-fold expansion over unstimulated cells and a minimum CFSE-low frequency of 0.002% (template counts) or 0.001% (read counts). Clones were considered mappable if detected in sequenced pre-transplant spleen, lymph node, or MLR CFSE-low populations of the donor or recipient. Cumulative frequency of alloreactive clones was calculated as a percentage of all sequences weighted by copy number. What TCRdb holds here is the immuneACCESS table cut down to in-frame rearrangements. Part of the clones is not present; checked against another copy, under half of the missing clones reflect an unresolved V gene, and the others are unexplained. The DNA was the basis for D and trimming; V, J and clone size are from that table. Recorded for this sample are about 41,000 clones; 85% to 95% of them occurred a single time. The ten largest clones take up more than 0.45% of the sample.

The intended sense of this specimen's time point label: cells obtained before transplantation from donor or recipient. CD3+CD4+ and CD3+CD8+ populations were FACS-sorted from unstimulated pre-transplant donor and recipient cells taken from spleen or lymph nodes. The sample in question was unstimulated CD8+ T cells sorted from spleen or lymph node cells, obtained before transplant. This sequence was found in a human donor who was the organ donor for an intestinal transplant. The V gene is TRBV2 and the J gene is TRBJ1-5, and 8 junctional nucleotides match TRBD1. This receptor has the CDR3 CASSEDQGARGSNQPQHF. The DNA sequence is given as TGTGCCAGCAGTGAAGATCAGGGGGCGCGGGGGAGCAATCAGCCCCAGCATTTT.